A single T cell receptor beta chain is shown here with its context. This specimen comes from a study of blood T cell repertoires in COVID-19. Study as a whole: Specimens from acute and convalescent COVID-19 originated in the United States, Italy and Spain. Sample material is recorded as cDNA or gDNA derived from T cells, B-cell-depleted T cells, or PBMCs.

V was shortened by 4 bases and J by 8 bases, with 14 bases between the two germline ends. This CDR3 is 14 amino acids long. Looked up from germline, CDR1 is PRHDT and CDR2 is FYEKMQ (reference sequence). Authors' analysis steps: For nucleated cells, counts were estimated from reference gene primer amplification. Repertoires were generated with immunoSEQ multiplex PCR, while TCRdb's copy carries only in-frame clones and drops some. The V and J calls and clone size are taken from that table; D and trimming were inferred from the DNA. The table records about 190,000 clones, 70% to 90% of them present only once.

Sequencing used peripheral blood. This sequence joins TRBV13 and TRBJ1-4, with a possible D match to TRBD1 (5 bases). This clonotype was sampled from a woman aged 35 to 49 who had recovered from COVID-19. The DNA of the CDR3 is TGTGCCAGCAGCTCAACCGGGGGACGGGAAAAACTGTTTTTT. Encoded protein: CASSSTGGREKLFF.